This T cell receptor (beta chain) is from a study of T cells after yellow fever vaccination. The TCR cDNA carried a universal primer site and UMIs from 5'RACE template switching. Each CDR3 protein gets one entry after TCRdb re-called the 5' RACE reads with MiXCR. This sample has some 240,000 distinct CDR3 sequences, with about 3% found just once. The study, taken as a whole, reports: Just a small share of clonotypes turned up in the CD4 compartment as well as the CD8 compartment. Subsequent booster samples again held most clones from primary vaccination (around 96% CD4, just under 90% CD8).

This clonotype was seen a handful of times. The antigen remains unidentified. The CDR3 has 15 amino acids. Trimming took 3 bases from V and 7 from J; bases not matched to a gene: 6. Germline-derived CDR1 and CDR2 are LGHNA and YSLEER. The sequence came from a man between 18 and 29 years old who received the YFV17D yellow fever vaccine. Sequenced material: CD4+ T cells sorted from PBMCs, taken 10 days after the yellow fever booster vaccination. This chain joins TRBV4-3 and TRBJ1-2, with TRBD1 matching 12 bases. This chain's CDR3 is CASSHGGTGGGGYTF. The DNA of the CDR3 is TGCGCCAGCAGCCATGGCGGGACAGGGGGCGGTGGCTACACCTTC.